One sample yielded the 4 T cell receptor beta chains listed below, sequenced in a study of blood T cell repertoires in COVID-19 (dated by TCRdb to 2018 to 2021). Libraries were made using the immunoSEQ multiplex PCR assay. Sourced from immuneACCESS, this table was stored by TCRdb with only in-frame sequences that have V and J called. A share of the clones is absent; for the studies checked, an unresolved V gene accounts for under half, and the remainder has no known explanation. This sample gives over 150,000 clones in total; roughly 80% of them show up just once. The top ten clones comprise about 3% of the sample. Sequenced material: peripheral blood. The receptors stem from a man in his 70s with acute or convalescent COVID-19.

V gene TRBV6-5 combines with J gene TRBJ2-3; D call uncertain. The germline gives CDR1 MNHEY, CDR2 SVGAGI. The CDR3 contains 13 residues. Trimming left V 4 bases short and J 0 bases short, with 5 bases between. CDR3 region: CASSLQSTDTQYF. CDR3 coding DNA: TGTGCCAGCAGTTTACAGAGCACAGATACGCAGTATTTT.

With regard to this clone: The sample has other DNA sequences that encode this CDR3 too. V usage is TRBV27 and J usage is TRBJ2-2, with a tentative D call TRBD1 (5 bases). This CDR3 has 15 amino acids. The V end was cut by 2 bases, the J end by 5 bases, with 12 bases between. Germline V lookup: CDR1 MNHEY, CDR2 SMNVEV (reference sequence). The CDR3 region has the DNA TGTGCCAGCAGTTTAGGGGCAGGCGTTACCGGGGAGCTGTTTTTT. Its protein product is CASSLGAGVTGELFF.

The chain is built from TRBV3-1 (or the pseudogene TRBV3-2) and TRBJ2-7, with 9 bases fitting TRBD2. Germline CDR1 LGHDT, CDR2 YNNKEL (reference sequence). The CDR3 has 13 amino acids. The V and J ends lost 4 bases and 5 bases, in that order; junction bases with no gene match: 3. The CDR3, as DNA: TGTGCCAGCAGCCTGGGACTAGCTCACGAGCAGTACTTC. Its translation is CASSLGLAHEQYF.

This clone was recorded once. The chain links TRBV4-2 to TRBJ2-7; tentative D call: TRBD2 (6 bases). Looked up from germline, CDR1 is LGHNA and CDR2 is YNFKEQ. V lost 1 base and J 3 bases, leaving 16 bases between the germline ends. The CDR3 is 16 amino acids. The CDR3: CASSQVSGVNGYEQYF. CDR3 nucleotides: TGTGCCAGCAGCCAAGTCTCGGGGGTAAATGGCTACGAGCAGTACTTC.